This passage covers 19 T cell receptor beta chains from one sample sequenced in a study of blood T cell repertoires in COVID-19. Method: immunoSEQ multiplex PCR; TCRdb's copy keeps in-frame clones and lacks some. This table holds some 270,000 clones, 84% found once. Sequencing input: PBMCs or T cells enriched from blood (not recorded which). The receptors shown here come from a man in his fifties who had recovered from COVID-19.

The chain links TRBV4-1 to TRBJ2-5; TRBD2 matches at 13 bases. This CDR3 is built from 16 residues. CDR1 and CDR2 from the germline V gene are MGHRA and YSYEKL. V gave up 3 bases and J gave up 2 bases; unmatched junction bases: 3. CDR3 in DNA: TGCGCCAGCAGCCATCAACTAGCGGGAGGGCAAGAGACCCAGTACTTC. Amino acid sequence: CASSHQLAGGQETQYF.

J is TRBJ2-5 and V is TRBV6-2 or TRBV6-3; TRBD2 matches 11 bases. Germline CDR1 and CDR2: MNHEY and SVGEGT. CDR3 size: 19 residues. V trimming: 6 bases; J trimming: 1 base; junction bases outside the gene matches: 16. CDR3 bases: TGTGCCAGCAGCCGACCCCGACTAGCGGGAACCTCAGGCCAAGAGACCCAGTACTTC. The encoded protein is CASSRPRLAGTSGQETQYF.

This chain uses TRBV6-5 with TRBJ2-3; 7 nucleotides agree with TRBD2. With 6 bases clipped from V and 2 bases from J, the junction kept 5 bases outside the gene matches. CDR1 MNHEY and CDR2 SVGAGI come from the germline V gene. The CDR3 runs to 14 residues. This CDR3 is CASSASGSTDTQYF. For the CDR3, the DNA is TGTGCCAGCAGCGCTAGCGGCTCCACAGATACGCAGTATTTT.

The chain is built from TRBV11-3 and TRBJ2-1; 11 bases are a match to TRBD2. The CDR3 consists of 19 residues. Germline loops: CDR1 SGHNT, CDR2 YENEEA. The V gene end was trimmed by 1 base and the J gene end by 6 bases; junction bases not matched to a gene: 14. In DNA form, the CDR3 reads TGTGCCAGCAGCTTAGCACAGACCTCGGGACTAGCGGAAGCCAATGAGCAGTTCTTC. Amino acid sequence: CASSLAQTSGLAEANEQFF.

The chain employs TRBV27 and TRBJ1-5, with 8 positions matching TRBD1. Per germline, CDR1 MNHEY and CDR2 SMNVEV (reference sequence). Trimming took 6 bases from V and 7 from J; bases not matched to a gene: 11. The CDR3 extends over 15 amino acids. The CDR3, as DNA: TGTGCCAGCAGATCGGACAGGGAACATGGGCAGCCCCAGCATTTT. Its protein is CASRSDREHGQPQHF.

The V call is TRBV20-1, the J call TRBJ1-2; 10 bases are a match to TRBD1. Germline CDR1 and CDR2: DFQATT and SNEGSKA (reference sequence). With V trimmed by 3 bases and J by 8 bases, 6 bases remained unmatched. This CDR3 is built from 13 residues. DNA for the CDR3: TGCAGTGCTAGTATGACAGGGGGCTCGGGCTACACCTTC. Its translation is CSASMTGGSGYTF.

The chain recombines TRBV5-1 with TRBJ2-3; 8 bases agree with TRBD2. Germline loops: CDR1 SGHRS, CDR2 YFSETQ. The CDR3 sequence is 18 residues long. V gave up 0 bases and J gave up 0 bases; unmatched junction bases: 9. The CDR3 DNA follows: TGCGCCAGCAGCTTGGTACTAGCGGAAGGGCAAAGCACAGATACGCAGTATTTT. Protein product: CASSLVLAEGQSTDTQYF.

V and J are TRBV10-3 and TRBJ2-7; 9 positions agree with TRBD1. Germline CDR1 and CDR2: ENHRY and SYGVKD. V shed 11 bases and J 6 bases; nucleotides not matched to a gene: 11. The CDR3 is 13 residues long. In DNA, the CDR3 is TGTGCCGTGGGGGGTACAGGGGGCGGCGAGCAGTACTTC. The encoded protein is CAVGGTGGGEQYF.

This chain uses TRBV6-5 with TRBJ2-1, with a possible D match to TRBD2 (6 bases). This CDR3 is built from 14 residues. Germline assignment: CDR1 MNHEY and CDR2 SVGAGI. The germline V and J ends were trimmed by 7 bases and 3 bases, with 13 bases remaining between them. The CDR3 is CASKSTSNYNEQFF. The CDR3 DNA reads as TGTGCCAGCAAATCTACTAGCAACTACAATGAGCAGTTCTTC.

This chain links TRBV5-1 with TRBJ2-7; maybe TRBD1 (6 bases). The CDR3 runs 14 residues. Trimming cost V 5 bases and J 0 bases, with 12 bases left between them. The germline CDR1 and CDR2 sequences are SGHRS and YFSETQ. The CDR3 protein is CASRGDTSSYEQYF. The DNA of the CDR3 is TGCGCCAGCAGGGGGGACACGAGCTCCTACGAGCAGTACTTC. Variable domain in full (rest from reference TRBV5-1 and TRBJ2-7): KAGVTQTPRYLIKTRGQQVTLSCSPISGHRSVSWYQQTPGQGLQFLFEYFSETQRNKGNFPGRFSGRQFSNSRSEMNVSTLELGDSALYLCASRGDTSSYEQYFGPGTRLTVT.

This chain uses TRBV6-5 with TRBJ2-7, with 12 positions matching TRBD2. Per germline, CDR1 MNHEY and CDR2 SVGAGI. Germline trimming cut 4 bases from V and 4 bases from J; bases unmatched to any gene: 5. The CDR3 has 15 amino acids. CDR3 sequence reads: CASSSLAGGPYEQYF. The CDR3 DNA sequence: TGTGCCAGCAGTTCCCTAGCGGGAGGGCCATACGAGCAGTACTTC.

This clone was counted ten times or more. The chain combines TRBV18 with TRBJ2-7; 7 nucleotides line up with TRBD1. The CDR3 length is 14 residues. V dropped 2 bases and J dropped 5; count of bases not matched to a gene: 6. Germline V CDR1 and CDR2: KGHSH, LQKENI. CDR3: CASSPVQGLNEQYF. Written as DNA, the CDR3 is TGTGCCAGCTCACCAGTACAGGGGCTCAACGAGCAGTACTTC. The full variable domain, rest sourced from reference TRBV18 and TRBJ2-7, is NAGVMQNPRHLVRRRGQEARLRCSPMKGHSHVYWYRQLPEEGLKFMVYLQKENIIDESGMPKERFSAEFPKEGPSILRIQQVVRGDSAAYFCASSPVQGLNEQYFGPGTRLTVT.

The CDR3 DNA follows: TGTGCCAGCAGCTCCCGGGGAGGTTGGGAGGAGACCCAGTACTTC. Its protein is CASSSRGGWEETQYF. The chain links TRBV3-1 (or the pseudogene TRBV3-2) to TRBJ2-5; D may be TRBD2 (6 bases). V was cut by 5 bases and J by 5 bases, with 18 bases left in between. From germline, CDR1 is LGHDT and CDR2 YNNKEL (reference sequence). The CDR3 runs 15 residues.

This sequence joins TRBV15 and TRBJ2-3, with 10 bases aligning to TRBD2. This CDR3 is built from 14 residues. Germline CDR1 LNHNV, CDR2 YYDKDF (reference sequence). V gave up 6 bases and J gave up 2 bases; unmatched junction bases: 2. CDR3 sequence: CATRAGGLTDTQYF. CDR3 nucleotide sequence: TGTGCCACCAGAGCGGGAGGGCTCACAGATACGCAGTATTTT.

The chain couples TRBV11-3 to TRBJ2-1, with 8 bases that match TRBD2. There are 16 residues in the CDR3. The germline gives CDR1 SGHNT, CDR2 YENEEA. With 5 bases clipped from V and 6 bases from J, the junction kept 12 bases outside the gene matches. The CDR3 loop is CASSRRPGLVTNEQFF. The CDR3 nucleotides read TGTGCCAGCAGCCGCCGACCGGGACTAGTTACCAATGAGCAGTTCTTC.

The J gene is TRBJ2-2, the V gene TRBV5-8; no definite D call. The ends were cut back, 1 base at V and 1 base at J, with 11 bases in the middle. The CDR3 is made up of 16 amino acids. Germline lookup yields CDR1 SGHTS and CDR2 YDEGEE. The CDR3 nucleotides are TGTGCCAGCAGCTTGTCGGCAGGATTGAACACCGGGGAGCTGTTTTTT. Encoded protein: CASSLSAGLNTGELFF. The full variable domain, completed using reference TRBV5-8 and TRBJ2-2, is EAGVTQSPTHLIKTRGQQATLRCSPISGHTSVYWYQQALGLGLQFLLWYDEGEERNRGNFPPRFSGRQFPNYSSELNVNALELEDSALYLCASSLSAGLNTGELFFGEGSRLTVL.

The table lists this clone with a count of one. This chain's CDR3 is CASSLDARVNYGYTF. As DNA, the CDR3 is TGTGCCAGCAGCTTGGATGCCAGGGTGAACTATGGCTACACCTTC. The chain is built from TRBV5-4 and TRBJ1-2; D might be TRBD1 (5 bases). This CDR3 comprises 15 residues. V dropped 0 bases and J dropped 2 bases, with 11 bases sitting between them. In germline, CDR1 is SGHNT, CDR2 YYREEE (reference sequence).

This rearrangement joins TRBV6-1 to TRBJ2-1, with 11 bases fitting TRBD2. The germline gives CDR1 MNHNS, CDR2 SASEGT. Trimming at V came to 3 bases and at J to 6 bases, leaving 16 bases not matched to a gene. The CDR3 runs 19 residues. CDR3 residues: CASSDTLGRLAGGCNEQFF. The CDR3 DNA follows: TGTGCCAGCAGTGACACGCTGGGGAGGCTAGCGGGAGGTTGCAATGAGCAGTTCTTC.

The chain is built from TRBV24-1 and TRBJ2-3, with D perhaps TRBD2 (6 bases). CDR3 size: 15 residues. Deletions cut 0 bases from V and 3 bases from J, with 9 bases between. Germline V lookup: CDR1 KGHDR, CDR2 SFDVKD. CDR3 in amino acids: CATSDLASATDTQYF. CDR3 DNA: TGTGCCACCAGTGATTTGGCTAGCGCAACAGATACGCAGTATTTT.